One sample yielded the 5 T cell receptor beta chains listed below, sequenced in a study of blood T cell repertoires in COVID-19. Measured with immunoSEQ multiplex PCR; TCRdb has only the in-frame clones, and not every one. In the table there are some 250,000 clones, around 80% of which are singletons. The sequenced material came from peripheral blood. The receptor set was obtained from a man aged 35 to 55 with acute or convalescent COVID-19.

This clone was seen just once. The chain couples TRBV6-5 to TRBJ1-2; maybe TRBD1 (6 bases). Germline values: CDR1 MNHEY, CDR2 SVGAGI. CDR3 length: 13 residues. V was cut by 2 bases and J by 14 bases, with 18 bases left in between. The CDR3, as DNA: TGTGCCAGCAGTTACGGCGGGGGGCCCTCTCAGACCTTC. It translates to CASSYGGGPSQTF.

The rearrangement links TRBV7-8 to TRBJ2-3, with D tentatively TRBD2 (5 bases). This CDR3 is built from 15 residues. With 4 bases removed from V and 0 bases from J, the gap between germline ends came to 11 bases. Looked up from germline, CDR1 is SGHVS and CDR2 is FQNEAQ. The CDR3 is CASSWRLQSTDTQYF. In nucleotides, the CDR3 is TGTGCCAGCAGCTGGAGGCTCCAGAGCACAGATACGCAGTATTTT. The variable domain in full, with the rest retrieved from reference TRBV7-8 and TRBJ2-3, is GAGVSQSPRYKVAKRGQDVALRCDPISGHVSLFWYQQALGQGPEFLTYFQNEAQLDKSGLPSDRFFAERPEGSVSTLKIQRTQQEDSAVYLCASSWRLQSTDTQYFGPGTRLTVL.

This chain joins TRBV7-3 and TRBJ2-7; D not certain. CDR1 is SGHTA, CDR2 FQGTGA, per germline. V was shortened by 5 bases and J by 6 bases, with 14 bases between the two germline ends. The CDR3 totals 13 residues. CDR3 nucleotides: TGTGCCAGCAGCCCCCCCCCAGGAACCGAGCAGTACTTC. Protein sequence: CASSPPPGTEQYF.

This clone was counted once. The J gene is TRBJ1-3, the V gene TRBV6-5, with 7 bases fitting TRBD1. The CDR3 runs to 15 residues. With V trimmed by 6 bases and J by 2 bases, 7 bases remained unmatched. Germline-derived CDR1 and CDR2 are MNHEY and SVGAGI. CDR3: CASSQGQIAGNTIYF. The CDR3 nucleotides are TGTGCCAGCAGCCAGGGACAGATCGCTGGAAACACCATATATTTT.

The chain couples TRBV7-2 to TRBJ2-3; no definite D call. V lost 4 bases and J 2 bases, leaving 10 bases between the germline ends. CDR1 and CDR2 from the germline V gene are SGHTA and FQGNSA. The CDR3 length is 14 residues. The DNA for the CDR3 is TGTGCCAGCAGCTCCCTTCTTTCCACAGATACGCAGTATTTT. This codes for CASSSLLSTDTQYF.